Sequencing of this T cell receptor beta chain was carried out in a study of cytomegalovirus exposure and HLA in healthy donors. Study outcomes and limitations: A later analysis linked a missense DCLRE1C variant to TCR beta V- and J-gene trimming. Analyses of presence/absence relied on an assumption of roughly uniform sequencing depth across donors.

Turning to this clone: Antigen: not known.

Likely unrecorded immune exposures existed in these nominally healthy donors. The CDR3 sequence is 14 residues long. Trimming took 5 bases from V and 5 from J, leaving 16 bases between them. Germline V gene data show CDR1 as SEHNR and CDR2 as FQNEAQ (reference sequence). Primers: 60 Vbeta forward and 13 Jbeta reverse. Original methodology: Roughly 10 million shared chains were among the roughly 78 million unique TCR beta chains that a later analysis counted. TCRdb's table, derived via immunoSEQ multiplex PCR, lists solely in-frame clones and lacks some. The V and J calls and clone size were taken over from that table, and D and trimming were inferred from the DNA. The repertoire holds approximately 190,000 clones, with about nine tenths as singletons.

The sequence was obtained from a young man in good health and CMV-seronegative. Sequenced input: PBMCs. The chain employs TRBV7-9 and TRBJ2-7; TRBD2 is a possible D gene (6 bases). CDR3 DNA sequence: TGTGCCAGCAGCCCCGGCCACGGGAGCGACGAGCAGTACTTC. Translation gives CASSPGHGSDEQYF. The complete variable domain, with remaining parts taken from reference TRBV7-9 and TRBJ2-7, reads DTGVSQNPRHKITKRGQNVTFRCDPISEHNRLYWYRQTLGQGPEFLTYFQNEAQLEKSRLLSDRFSAERPKGSFSTLEIQRTEQGDSAMYLCASSPGHGSDEQYFGPGTRLTVT.